This T cell receptor (beta chain) derives from a study of Graves' ophthalmopathy and Graves' hyperthyroidism (dated by TCRdb to 2016 to 2018). For the study in its entirety: Peripheral blood was collected at initial diagnosis, prior to any treatment. TCR beta repertoire signatures were used to distinguish Graves' ophthalmopathy from Graves' hyperthyroidism and to predict progression to ophthalmopathy. In total, some 140 blood samples were TCR-sequenced: approximately 40 ophthalmopathy, roughly 80 hyperthyroidism and approximately 17 hyperthyroidism-to-ophthalmopathy patients. To explore V-J signatures that separate ophthalmopathy from hyperthyroidism, a discovery set of about 100 patients was enrolled, consisting of about 41 with ophthalmopathy and about 60 with stable hyperthyroidism. An independent validation cohort was composed of about 20 hyperthyroidism patients and approximately 15 patients who later progressed from hyperthyroidism to ophthalmopathy. In roughly six hyperthyroidism patients, T-cell repertoires of thyroid tissue and blood were compared. Following sample collection, hyperthyroidism patients were given methimazole at a starting dose of 30 mg daily, and ophthalmopathy patients were given high-dose intravenous methylprednisolone.

This clonotype was found many times. Its antigen is unknown. No base quality values were provided; no much bigger clone lies one nucleotide off. For repertoire sequencing, the TCR beta CDR3 regions were amplified from RNA transcripts. The first round was an RT-PCR using HTBI primers with the Qiagen OneStep RT-PCR kit, and this first round was followed by a second-round multiplex PCR, then size selection and purification. Libraries were sequenced paired-end with 100 bp reads on an Illumina HiSeq2000. Under the source paper's analysis protocol: SOAPnuke was used for read processing, and reads with adapters, uncalled bases, a mean Phred below 15, or no exact constant-primer or identifier match were discarded. High-quality paired reads were merged with COPE v1.2.5. Clonotypes were defined as unique nucleotide sequences and were aligned to IMGT TRB V, D and J references using MiTCR v1.1. The analysis was limited to V-J combinations with a frequency above 0.0001, which together covered 99.2% of the repertoires. A TCR clonal expansion and chaos score per V-J combination was defined as the ratio of F50 clonal expansion to chaos observed in the TCRdist matrix. Welch's t-statistics and random forest were used to reduce features to about 14 V-J combinations, which were fed into a naive Bayes classifier. Thyroid-blood repertoire similarity was quantified with the Morisita-Horn index. Through fastp at Q25 and MiXCR, TCRdb rebuilt clones from the public reads, retaining in-frame beta chains. Rows are combined by CDR3 protein, so each entry shows the most common genes and DNA. These V and J calls rely on TCRdb rather than the paper's analysis. This sample lists some 370,000 distinct CDR3 sequences; 15% to 20% were detected once. The ten largest clones take up 2% to 3% of the sample.

Stable hyperthyroidism was defined as no progression to ophthalmopathy within 18 months of follow-up. Hyperthyroidism patients were newly diagnosed, were aged 18 to 65 years, and had a disease duration under 2 months. Anyone with other autoimmune diseases, uncontrolled infections, pregnancy or lactation was excluded from the study. Diagnosis relied on clinical symptoms, serum thyroxine, TRAb, thyroid ultrasound and orbital computed tomography. PBMCs were isolated from about 10 ml of fresh peripheral blood by Ficoll-Paque density gradient centrifugation. Total RNA was extracted using Trizol reagent, and RNA quality was checked on an Agilent 2100 Bioanalyzer. Study-wide conclusions, independent of this receptor: Most expanded thyroid clonotypes with a frequency above 0.001 also appeared in blood, which suggests that blood repertoires may reflect the immune response in the thyroid. Sample size was not predetermined statistically, and investigators were not blinded to group allocation. Ophthalmopathy was separated from stable hyperthyroidism by the 13-signature model with more than 85% sensitivity and 81% to 83% specificity in cross-validation and with 80%/75% in the test set. In validation, the model predicted ophthalmopathy progression with more than 55% sensitivity and 72% to 80% specificity; 12 predicted patients were CT-confirmed with GO in a median of around 6 months.

What was sequenced was peripheral blood. The TCR comes from an adult woman with stable Graves' hyperthyroidism.

The DNA sequence is TGTGCCAGCAGTTTCAGTGGGGGCGGGAAGCCCCAGCATTTT. It specifies CASSFSGGGKPQHF. This receptor chain uses TRBV28 and TRBJ1-5, with a weak D call of TRBD1 (6 bases match). The cysteine opens and the phenylalanine closes a CDR3 of 14 amino acids. Solely the CDR3 DNA is kept, with 42 bases framed from the first base. Cut back by 3 bases and 8 bases, the V and J ends lie 14 bases apart. CDR1 and CDR2 are drawn from the germline V gene: MDHEN, SYDVKM. The reference TRBV28 and TRBJ1-5 proteins fill in what lies around the CDR3, so the full variable domain reads DVKVTQSSRYLVKRTGEKVFLECVQDMDHENMFWYRQDPGLGLRLIYFSYDVKMKEKGDIPEGYSVSREKKERFSLILESASTNQTSMYLCASSFSGGGKPQHFGDGTRLSIL.